The clone carrying this T cell receptor beta chain was counted between two and nine times. Its matching antigen is unknown. Sequenced by immunoSEQ multiplex PCR; TCRdb stores in-frame clones only, minus some. The data hold some 40,000 clones, with 73% observed a single time. The germline V gene has CDR1 MNHEY and CDR2 SMNVEV (reference sequence). Trimming left V 3 bases short and J 4 bases short, with 4 bases between. This CDR3 region has 11 residues. This specimen belongs to a study of vaccination effects on CD4 cells after COVID-19. The wider study: Two-dose BNT162b2 or mRNA-1273 vaccination was given to participants. Convalescent patients (n = two) were sampled 16 days and one week prevaccination.

Before sequencing, viral peptide pools were used by the ViraFEST assay to expand antigen-specific CD4+ T cells. It was after 10 days of culture that CD4+ T cells were isolated. The person was diagnosed with PCR-confirmed SARS-CoV-2 infection between March and December 2020. With around 10 ug/ml peptides and about 9.7 IU/ml IL-2, over 1.5 million PBMC per well were cultured. IL-2 medium was substituted for half the medium on days 3 and 7. The receptor was derived from a human donor who had a prior SARS-CoV-2 infection. The chain combines TRBV27 with TRBJ2-7; D is uncertain. Here the sequenced sample was CD4+ T cells from PBMCs cultured with a peptide pool, taken before COVID-19 vaccination. The CDR3 DNA reads as TGTGCCAGCAGTTTTCTATACGAGCAGTACTTC. Translation: CASSFLYEQYF.